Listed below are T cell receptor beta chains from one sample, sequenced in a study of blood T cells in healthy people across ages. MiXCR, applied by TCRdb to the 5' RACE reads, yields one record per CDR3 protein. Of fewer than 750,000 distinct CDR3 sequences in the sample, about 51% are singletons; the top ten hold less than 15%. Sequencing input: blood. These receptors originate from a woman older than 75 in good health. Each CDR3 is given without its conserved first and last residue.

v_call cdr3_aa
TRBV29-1 SVEDRKAATTQY
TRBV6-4 ASSDDRGGPGELF
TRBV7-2 ASSHDHSWGWY
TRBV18 ASSPLGLGLAGDNEQY
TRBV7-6 ASSFAGLASKFKETQY
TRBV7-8 ASSSPPGQGMDKNIQY
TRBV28 ASSLTPTALGETQY
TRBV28 ASGVLNTGELF
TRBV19 ASSSQGSLLGEQF
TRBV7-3 ASSPRTGGKDTQY
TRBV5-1 ASSIGQSTNEKLF
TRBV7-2 ASSWPQGGGKKSSYNEQY
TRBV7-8 ASSRLGTSVEYNEQY
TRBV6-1 ASSPEAGVRNIQY
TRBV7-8 ASSPDKRWEQY
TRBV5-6 ASSLLWTGRGDEKLF
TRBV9 ASSVRQAGGANVLT
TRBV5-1 ASSPQNTGELF
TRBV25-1 ASSVAILPYEQY
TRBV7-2 ASSPLLGTGVNEQF
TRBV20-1 SASPLNEKLF
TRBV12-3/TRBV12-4 ASSAPAIYGYT
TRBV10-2 ASKLYNEQF
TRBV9 ASSVTSGGVNTGELF
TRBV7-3 ASRLGTGMNEQF
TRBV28 GSGGGAKANGYT
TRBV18 ASSPTGRVNTEAF
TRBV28 ASSSRAGSINQPQH
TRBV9 ASSVAGTYTDTQY
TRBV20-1 SASPQGGDTQY
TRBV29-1 SVASIEQF
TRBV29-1 SVDRVGAKF
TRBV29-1 SVPSDSTDTQY
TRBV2 ASSPGQGFYNEQF